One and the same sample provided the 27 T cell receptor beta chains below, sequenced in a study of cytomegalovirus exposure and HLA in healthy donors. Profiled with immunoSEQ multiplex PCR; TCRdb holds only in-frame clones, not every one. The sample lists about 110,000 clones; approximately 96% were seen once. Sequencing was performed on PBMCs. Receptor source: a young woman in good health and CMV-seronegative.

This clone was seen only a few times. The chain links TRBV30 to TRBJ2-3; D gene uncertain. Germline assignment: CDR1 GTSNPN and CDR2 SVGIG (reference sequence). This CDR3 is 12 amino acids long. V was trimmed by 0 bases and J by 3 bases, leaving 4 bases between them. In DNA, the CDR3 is TGTGCCTGGAGTGTAGAGACAGATACGCAGTATTTT. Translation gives CAWSVETDTQYF.

CDR3 sequence reads: CASSQEERLRGRETQYF. Written as DNA, the CDR3 is TGCGCCAGCAGCCAAGAAGAGCGCCTGCGGGGGCGGGAGACCCAGTACTTC. The gene calls are TRBV4-1 and TRBJ2-5; a weak D match, TRBD2 (7 bases). The CDR3 contains 17 residues. Trimming removed 0 bases at V and 5 bases at J, with 19 bases between. From germline, CDR1 is MGHRA and CDR2 YSYEKL.

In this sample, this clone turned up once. The CDR3 sequence: CASSRTSGTYEQYF. As DNA, the CDR3 is TGTGCCAGCAGTCGGACTAGCGGCACCTACGAGCAGTACTTC. This chain connects TRBV6-1 to TRBJ2-7; 10 bases are a match to TRBD2. Germline assignment: CDR1 MNHNS and CDR2 SASEGT. CDR3 length: 14 amino acids. The trim removed 5 bases at V and 2 bases at J, leaving 3 bases unmatched.

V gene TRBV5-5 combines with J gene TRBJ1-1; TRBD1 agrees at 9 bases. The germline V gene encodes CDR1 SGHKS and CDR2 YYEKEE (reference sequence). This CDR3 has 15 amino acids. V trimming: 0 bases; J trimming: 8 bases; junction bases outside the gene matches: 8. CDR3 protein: CASSLAKGTGHEAFF. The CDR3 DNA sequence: TGTGCCAGCAGCTTGGCCAAAGGGACAGGGCACGAAGCTTTCTTT.

This CDR3 is CASSFDRVQETQYF. DNA for the CDR3: TGTGCCAGCAGCTTCGACCGGGTCCAAGAGACCCAGTACTTC. The V and J genes are TRBV11-2 and TRBJ2-5, with D unresolved. V gave up 3 bases and J gave up 1 base, with 9 bases separating them. The germline gives CDR1 SGHAT, CDR2 FQNNGV. This CDR3 is 14 amino acids long.

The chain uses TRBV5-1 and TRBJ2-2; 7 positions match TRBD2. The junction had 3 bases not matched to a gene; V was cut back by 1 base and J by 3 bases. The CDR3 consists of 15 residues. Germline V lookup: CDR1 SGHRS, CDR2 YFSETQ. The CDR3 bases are TGCGCCAGCAGCTTGATGGGGGGGGACACCGGGGAGCTGTTTTTT. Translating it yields CASSLMGGDTGELFF.

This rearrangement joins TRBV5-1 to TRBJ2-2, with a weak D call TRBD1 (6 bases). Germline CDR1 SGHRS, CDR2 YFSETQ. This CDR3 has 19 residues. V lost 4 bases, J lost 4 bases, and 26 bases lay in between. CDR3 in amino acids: CASSPMPSWTDLTTGELFF. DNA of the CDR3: TGCGCCAGCAGCCCGATGCCCTCCTGGACAGACCTAACCACCGGGGAGCTGTTTTTT.

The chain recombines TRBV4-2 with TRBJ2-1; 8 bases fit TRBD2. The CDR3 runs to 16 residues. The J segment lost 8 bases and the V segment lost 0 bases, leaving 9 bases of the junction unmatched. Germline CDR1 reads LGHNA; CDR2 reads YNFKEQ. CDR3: CASSQDRSGGPDEQFF. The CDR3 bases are TGTGCCAGCAGCCAAGATAGGTCGGGGGGGCCCGATGAGCAGTTCTTC.

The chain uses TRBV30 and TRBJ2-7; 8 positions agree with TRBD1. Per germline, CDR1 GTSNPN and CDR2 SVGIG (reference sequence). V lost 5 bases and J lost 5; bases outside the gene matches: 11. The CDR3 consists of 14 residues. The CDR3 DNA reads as TGTGCCTGGGTTGGCCGGGACAGGTGGCACGAGCAGTACTTC. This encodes CAWVGRDRWHEQYF.

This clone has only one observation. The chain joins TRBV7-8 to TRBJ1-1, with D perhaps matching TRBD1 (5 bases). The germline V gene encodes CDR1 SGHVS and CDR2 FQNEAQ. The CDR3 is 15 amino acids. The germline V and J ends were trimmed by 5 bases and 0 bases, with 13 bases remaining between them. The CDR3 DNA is TGTGCCAGCAGCCGGACGGGGGTAATGAACACTGAAGCTTTCTTT. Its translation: CASSRTGVMNTEAFF. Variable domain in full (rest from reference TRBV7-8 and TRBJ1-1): GAGVSQSPRYKVAKRGQDVALRCDPISGHVSLFWYQQALGQGPEFLTYFQNEAQLDKSGLPSDRFFAERPEGSVSTLKIQRTQQEDSAVYLCASSRTGVMNTEAFFGQGTRLTVV.

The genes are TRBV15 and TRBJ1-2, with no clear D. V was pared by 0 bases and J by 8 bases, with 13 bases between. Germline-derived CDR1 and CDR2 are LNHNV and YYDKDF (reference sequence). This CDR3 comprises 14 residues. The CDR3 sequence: CATSRDRGDRGYTF. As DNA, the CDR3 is TGTGCCACCAGCAGAGATAGAGGAGACCGAGGCTACACCTTC.

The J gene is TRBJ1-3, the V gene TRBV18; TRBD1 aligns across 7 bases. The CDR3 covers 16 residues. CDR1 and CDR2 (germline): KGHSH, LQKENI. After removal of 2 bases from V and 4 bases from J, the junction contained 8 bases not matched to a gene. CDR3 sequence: CASSPSRQGSGNTIYF. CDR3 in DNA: TGTGCCAGCTCACCATCAAGACAGGGATCCGGAAACACCATATATTTT. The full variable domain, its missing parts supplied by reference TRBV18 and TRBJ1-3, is NAGVMQNPRHLVRRRGQEARLRCSPMKGHSHVYWYRQLPEEGLKFMVYLQKENIIDESGMPKERFSAEFPKEGPSILRIQQVVRGDSAAYFCASSPSRQGSGNTIYFGEGSWLTVV.

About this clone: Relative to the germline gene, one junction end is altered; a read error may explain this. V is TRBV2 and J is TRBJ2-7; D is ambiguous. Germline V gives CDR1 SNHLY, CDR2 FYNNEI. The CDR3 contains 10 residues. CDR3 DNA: TGTGCCAGCCGATTAAGAGCTATTCAATTC. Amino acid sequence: CASRLRAIQF. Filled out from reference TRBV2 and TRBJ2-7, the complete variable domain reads EPEVTQTPSHQVTQMGQEVILRCVPISNHLYFYWYRQILGQKVEFLVSFYNNEISEKSEIFDDQFSVERPDGSNFTLKIRSTKLEDSAMYFCASRLRAIQFGPGTRLTVT.

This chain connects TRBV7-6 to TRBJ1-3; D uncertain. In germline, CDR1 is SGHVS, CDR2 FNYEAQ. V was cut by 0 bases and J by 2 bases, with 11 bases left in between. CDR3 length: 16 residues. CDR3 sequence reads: CASSLATPNPGNTIYF. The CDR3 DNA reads TGTGCCAGCAGCTTAGCCACACCGAACCCTGGAAACACCATATATTTT.

The CDR3 here is CASRSRGTYEQYF. Written as DNA, the CDR3 is TGTGCCAGCAGATCCCGGGGAACCTACGAGCAGTACTTC. The chain combines TRBV27 with TRBJ2-7; tentative D call: TRBD2 (5 bases). The CDR3 is 13 residues long. The V gene's germline CDR1 is MNHEY and CDR2 SMNVEV (reference sequence). V shed 6 bases and J shed 2 bases, with 11 bases lying between them.

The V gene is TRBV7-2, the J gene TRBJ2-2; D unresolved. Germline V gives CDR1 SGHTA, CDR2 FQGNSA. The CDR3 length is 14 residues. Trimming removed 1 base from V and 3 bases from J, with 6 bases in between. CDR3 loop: CASSLGSYTGELFF. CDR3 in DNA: TGTGCCAGCAGCTTAGGCAGTTACACCGGGGAGCTGTTTTTT.

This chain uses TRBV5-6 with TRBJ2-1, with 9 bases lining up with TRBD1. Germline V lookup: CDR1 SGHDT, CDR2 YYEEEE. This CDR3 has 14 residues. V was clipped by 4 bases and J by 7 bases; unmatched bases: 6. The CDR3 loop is CASSNRDRVNEQFF. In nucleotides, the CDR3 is TGTGCCAGCAGCAACCGGGACAGGGTGAATGAGCAGTTCTTC.

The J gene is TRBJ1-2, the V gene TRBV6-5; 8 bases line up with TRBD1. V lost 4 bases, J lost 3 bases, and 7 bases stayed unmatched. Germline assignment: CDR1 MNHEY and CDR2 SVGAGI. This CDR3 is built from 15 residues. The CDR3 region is CASSSRQGADYGYTF. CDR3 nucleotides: TGTGCCAGCAGTTCCCGGCAGGGGGCTGACTATGGCTACACCTTC.

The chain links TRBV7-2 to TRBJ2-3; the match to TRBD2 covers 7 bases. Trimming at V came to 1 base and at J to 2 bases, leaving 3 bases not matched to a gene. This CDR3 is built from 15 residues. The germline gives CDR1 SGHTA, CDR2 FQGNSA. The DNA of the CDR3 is TGTGCCAGCAGCTTAGTTGGGGGGGACACAGATACGCAGTATTTT. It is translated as CASSLVGGDTDTQYF. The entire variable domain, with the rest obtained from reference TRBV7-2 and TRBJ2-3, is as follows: GAGVSQSPSNKVTEKGKDVELRCDPISGHTALYWYRQSLGQGLEFLIYFQGNSAPDKSGLPSDRFSAERTGGSVSTLTIQRTQQEDSAVYLCASSLVGGDTDTQYFGPGTRLTVL.

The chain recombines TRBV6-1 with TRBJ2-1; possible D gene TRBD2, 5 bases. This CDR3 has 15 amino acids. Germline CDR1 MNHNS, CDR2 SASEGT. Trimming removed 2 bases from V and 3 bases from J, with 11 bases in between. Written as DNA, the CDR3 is TGTGCCAGCAGTGAACCATACGGGGACTACAATGAGCAGTTCTTC. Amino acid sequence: CASSEPYGDYNEQFF.

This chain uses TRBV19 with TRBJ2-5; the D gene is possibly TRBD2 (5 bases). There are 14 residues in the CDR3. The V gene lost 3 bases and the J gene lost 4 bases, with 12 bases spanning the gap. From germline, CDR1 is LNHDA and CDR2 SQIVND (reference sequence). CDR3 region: CASSISAAGETQYF. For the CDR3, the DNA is TGTGCCAGTAGTATTAGTGCGGCGGGAGAGACCCAGTACTTC.

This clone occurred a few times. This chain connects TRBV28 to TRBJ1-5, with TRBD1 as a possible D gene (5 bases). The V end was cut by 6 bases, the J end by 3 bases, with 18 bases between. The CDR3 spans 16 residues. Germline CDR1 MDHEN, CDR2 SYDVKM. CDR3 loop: CASRRGREGLNQPQHF. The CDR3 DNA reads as TGTGCCAGCAGGCGAGGTAGGGAGGGACTCAATCAGCCCCAGCATTTT.

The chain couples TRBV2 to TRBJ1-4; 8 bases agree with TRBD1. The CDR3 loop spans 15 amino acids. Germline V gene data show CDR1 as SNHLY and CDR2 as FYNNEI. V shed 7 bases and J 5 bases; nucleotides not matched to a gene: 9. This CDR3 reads CASTEERQGNEKLFF. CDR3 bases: TGTGCCAGCACCGAGGAACGACAGGGGAATGAAAAACTGTTTTTT.

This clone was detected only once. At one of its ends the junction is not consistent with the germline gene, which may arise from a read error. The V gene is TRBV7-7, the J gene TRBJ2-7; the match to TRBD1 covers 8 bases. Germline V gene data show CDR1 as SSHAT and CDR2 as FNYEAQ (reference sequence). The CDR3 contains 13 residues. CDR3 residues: CASSADRGNEQYF. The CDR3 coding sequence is TGTGCTAGCAGCGCCGACAGGGGAAACGAGCAGTACTTC.

In nucleotides, the CDR3 is TGTGCCAGCAGTCTCCCTCCCTACACTGAAGCTTTCTTT. Translated: CASSLPPYTEAFF. The J gene is TRBJ1-1, the V gene TRBV28; D unclear. From germline, CDR1 is MDHEN and CDR2 SYDVKM. The CDR3 spans 13 residues. The V gene lost 5 bases and the J gene lost 3 bases, with 10 bases spanning the gap.

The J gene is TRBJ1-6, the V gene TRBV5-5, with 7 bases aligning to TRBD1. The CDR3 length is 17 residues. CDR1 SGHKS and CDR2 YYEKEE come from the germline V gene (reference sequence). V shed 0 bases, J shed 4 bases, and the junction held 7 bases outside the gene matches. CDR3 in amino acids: CASSLEQTGSYNSPLHF. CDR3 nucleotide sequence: TGTGCCAGCAGCTTGGAGCAGACAGGGAGTTATAATTCACCCCTCCACTTT. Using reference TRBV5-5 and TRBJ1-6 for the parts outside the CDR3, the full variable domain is DAGVTQSPTHLIKTRGQQVTLRCSPISGHKSVSWYQQVLGQGPQFIFQYYEKEERGRGNFPDRFSARQFPNYSSELNVNALLLGDSALYLCASSLEQTGSYNSPLHFGNGTRLTVT.

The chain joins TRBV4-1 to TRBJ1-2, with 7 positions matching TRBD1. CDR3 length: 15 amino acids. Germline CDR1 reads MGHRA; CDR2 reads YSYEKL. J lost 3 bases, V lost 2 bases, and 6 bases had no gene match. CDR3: CASSQQVDRDYGYTF. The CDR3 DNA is TGCGCCAGCAGCCAACAGGTCGACAGGGACTATGGCTACACCTTC.